A single sample gave rise to the 22 T cell receptor beta chains below, sequenced in a study of blood T cell repertoires in COVID-19. Generated by immunoSEQ multiplex PCR, the TCRdb table keeps only in-frame clones and is missing some. The profile covers around 200,000 clones, with 70% to 90% appearing a single time and over 1% taken by the ten largest. The sequenced sample was PBMCs or T cells enriched from blood (not recorded which). These receptors were taken from a man aged 30 to 45 who had recovered from COVID-19.

The rearrangement joins TRBV30 to TRBJ2-3; a weak D match, TRBD2 (6 bases). Trimming removed 0 bases at V and 1 base at J, with 11 bases between. This CDR3 comprises 15 residues. In germline, CDR1 is GTSNPN, CDR2 SVGIG (reference sequence). CDR3 in amino acids: CAWSVRAGRTDTQYF. In DNA form, the CDR3 reads TGTGCCTGGAGTGTACGTGCGGGACGCACAGATACGCAGTATTTT.

The chain carries TRBV5-1 and TRBJ2-2; TRBD1 agrees at 8 bases. Germline V CDR1 and CDR2: SGHRS, YFSETQ. V dropped 3 bases and J dropped 7; count of bases not matched to a gene: 5. The CDR3 covers 14 residues. The DNA of the CDR3 is TGCGCCAGCAGCTCGCGACAGGGGAACGGGGAGCTGTTTTTT. As protein: CASSSRQGNGELFF.

This chain joins TRBV6-6 and TRBJ1-2; 8 positions agree with TRBD1. Trimming at V came to 6 bases and at J to 6 bases, leaving 9 bases not matched to a gene. CDR1 MNHNY and CDR2 SVGAGI come from the germline V gene (reference sequence). This CDR3 has 14 residues. CDR3 region: CASRPTDRVDGYTF. Written as DNA, the CDR3 is TGTGCCAGCAGACCTACGGACAGGGTAGATGGCTACACCTTC.

V gene TRBV11-3 combines with J gene TRBJ1-1; D is unclear. The V and J ends lost 8 bases and 1 base respectively, with 11 bases between them. Germline V gene sequence: CDR1 SGHNT, CDR2 YENEEA. The CDR3 has 13 amino acids. CDR3 coding DNA: TGTGCCAGCTCCCTGGGCACGAACACTGAAGCTTTCTTT. Its protein is CASSLGTNTEAFF.

The chain uses TRBV15 and TRBJ1-1; D possibly corresponds to TRBD1 (6 bases). CDR1 and CDR2 from the germline V gene are LNHNV and YYDKDF (reference sequence). The ends were cut back, 6 bases at V and 0 bases at J, with 11 bases in the middle. This CDR3 region has 14 residues. CDR3: CATRGGAVNTEAFF. In DNA, the CDR3 is TGTGCCACCAGGGGGGGGGCTGTGAACACTGAAGCTTTCTTT.

The V gene is TRBV28, the J gene TRBJ2-1, with 9 nucleotides matching TRBD2. The germline CDR1 and CDR2 sequences are MDHEN and SYDVKM. The CDR3 spans 14 residues. Trimming took 6 bases from V and 6 from J; bases not matched to a gene: 6. The CDR3 nucleotides are TGTGCCAGCAGCCTAGCGGGAAGGGCCAATGAGCAGTTCTTC. This codes for CASSLAGRANEQFF.

This clone was recorded only once. This sequence joins TRBV19 and TRBJ2-7; 7 positions agree with TRBD1. Germline V CDR1 and CDR2: LNHDA, SQIVND (reference sequence). Germline trimming cut 4 bases from V and 7 bases from J; bases unmatched to any gene: 13. The CDR3 has 15 residues. The CDR3 nucleotides are TGTGCCAGTAGTAGGACCGGGACAGAGTTAGGAGAGCAGTACTTC. Protein sequence: CASSRTGTELGEQYF. The full variable domain, its missing parts supplied by reference TRBV19 and TRBJ2-7, is DGGITQSPKYLFRKEGQNVTLSCEQNLNHDAMYWYRQDPGQGLRLIYYSQIVNDFQKGDIAEGYSVSREKKESFPLTVTSAQKNPTAFYLCASSRTGTELGEQYFGPGTRLTVT.

The chain carries TRBV2 and TRBJ1-5; TRBD1 matches at 8 bases. Germline CDR1 SNHLY, CDR2 FYNNEI. This CDR3 is 13 amino acids long. Trimming removed 5 bases from V and 5 bases from J; junction bases left unmatched: 2. The CDR3 DNA follows: TGTGCCAGCAGTCCGGACAGGGATCAGCCCCAGCATTTT. This encodes CASSPDRDQPQHF.

This clone has just one count. The rearrangement links TRBV25-1 to TRBJ2-1; 13 positions match TRBD2. Germline V gene lookup returns CDR1 MGHDK and CDR2 SYGVNS. The CDR3 runs 16 residues. Unmatched junction bases numbered 2, after V lost 2 bases and J lost 4 bases. CDR3 residues: CASSETGLAGYNEQFF. For the CDR3, the DNA is TGTGCCAGCAGTGAAACGGGACTAGCGGGATACAATGAGCAGTTCTTC.

The chain has TRBV11-2 and TRBJ2-7, with D possibly matching TRBD2 (5 bases). Germline CDR1 is SGHAT and CDR2 is FQNNGV. The V end lost 6 bases, the J end lost 2 bases, and 11 bases lay between the germline ends. The CDR3 consists of 13 residues. CDR3 sequence reads: CASRTTATYEQYF. CDR3 in DNA: TGTGCCAGCAGGACTACAGCGACCTACGAGCAGTACTTC.

V gene TRBV6-5 combines with J gene TRBJ2-5; 14 nucleotides align to TRBD2. This CDR3 comprises 14 residues. The germline V gene has CDR1 MNHEY and CDR2 SVGAGI. V lost 6 bases and J lost 5; bases outside the gene matches: 2. CDR3 loop: CASRGLAGEETQYF. CDR3 DNA sequence: TGTGCCAGCAGGGGACTAGCGGGAGAGGAGACCCAGTACTTC.

The chain has TRBV21-1 and TRBJ2-4; TRBD2, as called in the table, went unchecked against the DNA. TRBV21-1 counts as a pseudogene. CDR3 length equals 14 residues. CDR3 bases: TGTGCCAGCAGCAAAGCACTCGGGTGGGACATTCAGTACTTC. Protein sequence: CASSKALGWDIQYF.

V usage is TRBV19 and J usage is TRBJ1-2; 9 nucleotides align to TRBD1. Germline trimming cut 6 bases from V and 8 bases from J; bases unmatched to any gene: 10. The CDR3 runs to 14 residues. The germline gives CDR1 LNHDA, CDR2 SQIVND (reference sequence). The CDR3 DNA reads as TGTGCCAGTAGCTTTGCCGGGACAGGGAAGGGCTACACCTTC. Its protein is CASSFAGTGKGYTF.

V usage is TRBV6-5 and J usage is TRBJ1-6; D may be TRBD1 (6 bases). This CDR3 region has 12 residues. The germline CDR1 and CDR2 sequences are MNHEY and SVGAGI. With 6 bases removed from V and 10 bases from J, the gap between germline ends came to 10 bases. The chain's CDR3 is CASRDTGSPLHF. DNA of the CDR3: TGTGCCAGCAGGGATACAGGGTCACCCCTCCACTTT.

The J gene is TRBJ2-1, the V gene TRBV10-3, with 8 bases lining up with TRBD2. The CDR3 totals 15 residues. V lost 3 bases to trimming and J lost 4 bases; unmatched junction nucleotides: 5. Per germline, CDR1 ENHRY and CDR2 SYGVKD. CDR3 DNA sequence: TGTGCCATCAGTGATACAAGCGGGAGTTACAATGAGCAGTTCTTC. This codes for CAISDTSGSYNEQFF.

V is TRBV19 and J is TRBJ2-2; the D is unclear. Germline CDR1 reads LNHDA; CDR2 reads SQIVND (reference sequence). The CDR3 has 14 amino acids. Trimming took 3 bases from V and 6 from J, leaving 11 bases between them. CDR3 protein: CASSIGTSPGELFF. The CDR3 DNA sequence: TGTGCCAGTAGTATTGGCACCTCTCCCGGGGAGCTGTTTTTT.

The chain has TRBV5-5 and TRBJ2-3; 7 nucleotides agree with TRBD2. V shed 2 bases, J shed 5 bases, and the junction held 5 bases outside the gene matches. The CDR3 is 14 amino acids. Germline assignment: CDR1 SGHKS and CDR2 YYEKEE (reference sequence). The CDR3 DNA is TGTGCCAGCAGCTTCGGCAGGGAGGGAGATACGCAGTATTTT. Translation: CASSFGREGDTQYF.

The chain is built from TRBV3-1 (or the pseudogene TRBV3-2) and TRBJ2-7; 10 bases fit TRBD1. CDR1 LGHDT and CDR2 YNNKEL come from the germline V gene (reference sequence). The CDR3 has 16 amino acids. Trimming removed 1 base from V and 5 bases from J; junction bases left unmatched: 8. CDR3 in amino acids: CASSQVLRQGAHEQYF. As DNA, the CDR3 is TGTGCCAGCAGCCAAGTCTTGAGACAGGGGGCCCACGAGCAGTACTTC.

The CDR3 nucleotides read TGCAGTGCGCAGGGTCAAGAGACCCAGTACTTC. Its protein is CSAQGQETQYF. This sequence joins TRBV20-1 and TRBJ2-5; tentative D call: TRBD1 (5 bases). Germline CDR1 reads DFQATT; CDR2 reads SNEGSKA (reference sequence). The V end was cut by 6 bases, the J end by 2 bases, with 7 bases between. The CDR3 has 11 amino acids.

The chain employs TRBV3-1 (or the pseudogene TRBV3-2) and TRBJ2-4; 14 nucleotides match TRBD2. CDR1 LGHDT and CDR2 YNNKEL come from the germline V gene (reference sequence). This CDR3 spans 18 amino acids. Trimming cost V 3 bases and J 11 bases; bases outside gene matches: 15. The CDR3 here is CASSHRRPGTSGGRVQYF. The CDR3 DNA reads as TGTGCCAGCAGCCATCGGCGTCCCGGGACTAGCGGGGGCCGAGTTCAGTACTTC.

The chain links TRBV24-1 to TRBJ2-5; TRBD2 is a possible D gene (6 bases). The CDR3 runs 15 residues. The ends were cut back, 0 bases at V and 4 bases at J, with 11 bases in the middle. The V gene's germline CDR1 is KGHDR and CDR2 SFDVKD. CDR3 protein: CATSDLGRRGETQYF. CDR3 DNA sequence: TGTGCCACCAGTGATTTGGGACGGAGGGGAGAGACCCAGTACTTC.

The chain recombines TRBV6-6 with TRBJ2-7; 7 bases match TRBD1. The CDR3 totals 14 residues. Germline CDR1 and CDR2: MNHNY and SVGAGI (reference sequence). Trimming took 7 bases from V and 6 from J; bases not matched to a gene: 12. The CDR3 region has the DNA TGTGCCAGCACCCAGGGAGACAGGGCCCTCGAGCAGTACTTC. Its protein product is CASTQGDRALEQYF.